The 20 T cell receptor beta chains presented below share a single source sample, sequenced in a study of T cell repertoires in cytomegalovirus infection (dated by TCRdb to between 2017 and 2020). This specimen's treatment or condition label, per the study, means: in vitro stimulation with specific CMV peptide epitopes to enrich CMV-specific T cells. These TCRs' antigens remain unknown. The run used an Illumina HiSeq 1500. TCRdb trimmed public reads at Q25 via fastp, called clones via MiXCR and kept in-frame beta chains. Each entry is one CDR3 protein sequence, shown with its most common DNA and genes. This sample is represented by 800,000 to 950,000 distinct CDR3 sequences; approximately 30% of them were singletons. The ten largest clones take up approximately 13% of the sample. The sequences come from cultured CD8+ T cells from PBMCs, collected from culture after CMV antigen stimulation. These receptors all stem from a human donor in good health (CMV status not recorded). Some clones in this sample may be carry-over from other donors' samples.

This chain joins TRBV5-4 and TRBJ2-3, with 9 bases lining up with TRBD2. This CDR3 is built from 15 residues. After removal of 4 bases from V and 6 bases from J, the junction contained 9 bases not matched to a gene. Germline V lookup: CDR1 SGHNT, CDR2 YYREEE (reference sequence). The DNA for the CDR3 is TGTGCCAGCAGCCTCGGTGGCGGGGGGGTCGATACGCAGTATTTT. This encodes CASSLGGGGVDTQYF.

This clonotype was seen a handful of times. The chain uses TRBV6-5 and TRBJ1-1; D possibly corresponds to TRBD1 (5 bases). The CDR3 covers 15 residues. CDR1 and CDR2 (germline): MNHEY, SVGAGI. The V end lost 2 bases, the J end lost 4 bases, and 14 bases lay between the germline ends. The CDR3 loop is CASSYLLQGGTEAFF. The CDR3 region has the DNA TGTGCCAGCAGTTACCTACTCCAGGGTGGCACTGAAGCTTTCTTT.

The chain uses TRBV7-2 and TRBJ2-5, with D perhaps TRBD1 or TRBD2 (5 bases each). The CDR3 length is 14 residues. Germline V gives CDR1 SGHTA, CDR2 FQGNSA. Trimming pared 2 bases from V and 4 bases from J, leaving 11 bases between. The CDR3 here is CASSLWGSVETQYF. Here the CDR3 DNA reads TGTGCCAGCAGCTTATGGGGGTCGGTAGAGACCCAGTACTTC.

This clonotype was seen at least ten times. This rearrangement joins TRBV7-2 to TRBJ1-2, with D maybe TRBD1 (6 bases). Trimming took off 7 bases at V and 3 bases at J, with 12 bases between the two ends. CDR1 is SGHTA and CDR2 is FQGNSA in the germline V gene. The CDR3 is made up of 13 amino acids. In DNA form, the CDR3 reads TGTGCCAGCATCTACAGGGTTTACTATGGCTACACCTTC. Amino acid sequence: CASIYRVYYGYTF.

To note about this clonotype: A much larger clone is a single base away; this may be a read error. This chain links TRBV4-1 with TRBJ1-4, with no clear D. Germline V gene data show CDR1 as MGHRA and CDR2 as YSYEKL. The CDR3 consists of 16 residues. Trimming pared 4 bases from V and 8 bases from J, leaving 20 bases between. Here the CDR3 reads CASSRDQERAGEKLFF. The CDR3 DNA sequence: TGCGCCAGCAGCCGAGATCAGGAGAGGGCTGGCGAAAAACTGTTTTTT.

A note on this clonotype: A read error may explain this, as a much larger clone is one base away. The chain recombines TRBV7-9 with TRBJ2-1; D might be TRBD2 (6 bases). The germline CDR1 and CDR2 sequences are SEHNR and FQNEAQ (reference sequence). The CDR3 has 15 amino acids. The CDR3: CASSIKQEGYKEQFF. In nucleotides, the CDR3 is TGTGCCAGCAGCATAAAACAGGAGGGTTACAAAGAGCAGTTCTTC.

The table lists this clonotype with many counts. This chain joins TRBV7-2 and TRBJ1-2, with 7 bases lining up with TRBD1. The CDR3 covers 17 residues. Germline loops: CDR1 SGHTA, CDR2 FQGNSA. V gave up 0 bases and J gave up 1 base; unmatched junction bases: 8. The CDR3 DNA follows: TGTGCCAGCAGCTTAGCAGGGGGCAGAGCCCTTAACTATGGCTACACCTTC. Its protein product is CASSLAGGRALNYGYTF.

CDR3 coding DNA: TGTGCCAGCTGGGGGTTATCACAGGGGATGAACACTGAAGCTTTCTTT. Translation gives CASWGLSQGMNTEAFF. V and J are TRBV19 and TRBJ1-1; TRBD1 matches 7 bases. The CDR3 extends over 16 amino acids. Germline values: CDR1 LNHDA, CDR2 SQIVND (reference sequence). The ends lost 9 bases at V and 0 bases at J; junction bases unmatched: 13.

The rearrangement links TRBV12-3 or TRBV12-4 to TRBJ2-4; D not resolved. Trimming left V 6 bases short and J 5 bases short, with 8 bases between. This CDR3 is built from 12 residues. The CDR3 nucleotides are TGTGCCAGCAGAGCAACCGAAAACATTCAGTACTTC. This encodes CASRATENIQYF.

This clonotype has a handful of counts. The V gene is TRBV6-1, the J gene TRBJ2-7; D uncertain. Germline V gene data show CDR1 as MNHNS and CDR2 as SASEGT. Trimming pared 1 base from V and 0 bases from J, leaving 10 bases between. CDR3 length equals 15 residues. CDR3: CASSEVVASSYEQYV. The CDR3 DNA sequence: TGTGCCAGCAGTGAAGTGGTGGCCAGCTCCTACGAGCAGTACGTC.

This clonotype showed up many times. The chain's CDR3 is CASSPTGVETQYF. In DNA form, the CDR3 reads TGTGCCAGCAGCCCCACAGGGGTGGAGACCCAGTACTTC. The chain joins TRBV12-3 or TRBV12-4 to TRBJ2-5, with 7 bases aligning to TRBD1. CDR3 length: 13 amino acids. J lost 5 bases, V lost 6 bases, and 6 bases had no gene match.

The chain uses TRBV5-1 and TRBJ2-2; 7 bases are a match to TRBD1. The V gene's germline CDR1 is SGHRS and CDR2 YFSETQ. V was clipped by 6 bases and J by 2 bases; unmatched bases: 7. This CDR3 contains 15 residues. This CDR3 is CASTLTGRNTGELFF. In DNA form, the CDR3 reads TGCGCCAGCACCCTGACAGGGAGAAACACCGGGGAGCTGTTTTTT.

Here the CDR3 DNA reads TGTGCCAGCAGTTCCCCGGGGAGGGGAAGAGGCTATGGCTACACCTTC. Protein: CASSSPGRGRGYGYTF. The chain couples TRBV27 to TRBJ1-2; D possibly corresponds to TRBD1 (5 bases). The V end lost 4 bases, the J end lost 4 bases, and 19 bases lay between the germline ends. The CDR3 spans 16 residues. CDR1 and CDR2 (germline): MNHEY, SMNVEV (reference sequence).

There are a few counts of this clonotype. The rearrangement uses TRBV12-3 or TRBV12-4 and TRBJ1-2, with TRBD1 matching over 8 bases. The CDR3 is made up of 15 amino acids. With 4 bases clipped from V and 6 bases from J, the junction kept 10 bases outside the gene matches. The CDR3 DNA follows: TGTGCCAGCAGTTCACTACAGGGGGGCCGGGATGGCTACACCTTC. Its translation is CASSSLQGGRDGYTF.

A few counts support this clonotype. The gene calls are TRBV6-2 or TRBV6-3 and TRBJ2-1; 7 bases line up with TRBD2. The CDR3 contains 15 residues. Trimming removed 2 bases from V and 5 bases from J; junction bases left unmatched: 6. The germline gives CDR1 MNHEY, CDR2 SVGEGT. CDR3 sequence (DNA): TGTGCCAGCAGTTACGGAGCGGGGACCCACAATGAGCAGTTCTTC. Translation: CASSYGAGTHNEQFF.

This clonotype was detected many times. CDR3 nucleotides: TGTGCCAGCAGCGACTTTGGGACCGGGACGGAGGGATTAGGCTATGGCTACACCTTC. It codes for CASSDFGTGTEGLGYGYTF. The chain has TRBV7-9 and TRBJ1-2; D possibly corresponds to TRBD1 (5 bases). V lost 5 bases and J 4 bases, leaving 29 bases between the germline ends. Germline V gene sequence: CDR1 SEHNR, CDR2 FQNEAQ (reference sequence). The length of the CDR3 is 19 residues.

This clonotype has more than one count but fewer than ten. The rearrangement joins TRBV4-3 to TRBJ1-4; no firm D call. Trimming took 1 base from V and 6 from J, leaving 21 bases between them. CDR3 length: 18 amino acids. Germline CDR1 reads LGHNA; CDR2 reads YSLEER. The chain's CDR3 is CASSQGEARWHRDEKLFF. CDR3 in DNA: TGCGCCAGCAGCCAAGGGGAGGCCAGATGGCACCGCGATGAAAAACTGTTTTTT.

V is TRBV6-6 and J is TRBJ2-7; TRBD1 matches at 7 bases. Germline loops: CDR1 MNHNY, CDR2 SVGAGI (reference sequence). V lost 0 bases, J lost 2 bases, and 4 bases stayed unmatched. The CDR3 has 15 residues. CDR3 DNA sequence: TGTGCCAGCAGTTACTCGCCAGGGGGAACCTACGAGCAGTACGTC. It encodes CASSYSPGGTYEQYV.

In its sample, this clonotype was seen a few times. The V call is TRBV12-3 or TRBV12-4, the J call TRBJ1-2; D not certain. CDR3 size: 13 residues. V lost 4 bases to trimming and J lost 8 bases, with 14 bases between them. CDR3 region: CASSYPASDGYTF. Here the CDR3 DNA reads TGTGCCAGCAGTTATCCGGCTTCGGACGGCTACACCTTC.

This clonotype was recorded many times. V is TRBV27 and J is TRBJ2-3; TRBD2 agrees at 7 bases. The germline gives CDR1 MNHEY, CDR2 SMNVEV (reference sequence). The CDR3 runs 16 residues. The junction had 8 bases not matched to a gene; V was cut back by 5 bases and J by 0 bases. CDR3 sequence (DNA): TGTGCCAGCAGTCCGCGACTAGCCAGCAGCACAGATACGCAGTATTTT. This encodes CASSPRLASSTDTQYF.